This T cell receptor beta chain was identified during a study of shared clonotypes between healthy human individuals. The CDR3 covers 15 residues. The germline V gene has CDR1 MNHEY and CDR2 SMNVEV (reference sequence). V lost 6 bases and J 4 bases, leaving 19 bases between the germline ends. Naive CD8 cells comprised CD45RO-negative, CCR7-positively selected cells, excluding terminally differentiated effector memory CD45RA+ cells. Generated by immunoSEQ multiplex PCR, the TCRdb table keeps only in-frame clones and is missing some. The repertoire holds around 2.1 million clones, with more than 85% as singletons.

This clonotype was obtained from a young man in good health. Some clones in this sample may be carry-over from other donors' samples. The V gene is TRBV27, the J gene TRBJ2-7; D might be TRBD2 (7 bases). Sample: naive CD8+ T cells from PBMCs. The CDR3 loop is CASSPQSGGEYEQYF. The DNA for the CDR3 is TGTGCCAGCAGCCCCCAGTCGGGGGGCGAATACGAGCAGTACTTC.